Below, one T cell receptor beta chain is given with its context. Its target antigen remains unknown. Qualities for individual bases were not recorded, and no much larger clone is one base off. These data originate in a study of cytomegalovirus exposure and HLA in healthy donors (dated by TCRdb to 2015 to 2018). Context from the whole study: An earlier analysis of more than 550 of the donors reported about 260 Gb of sequence data and 100 million to 120 million unique TCR beta sequences obtained from about 170 million T cells. Roughly 300 gigabases of sequencing data and 70 million to 100 million unique TCR sequences were included in an early release covering about 620 HLA-typed donors. Of the 350 to 450 genotyped donors, about 80% fell in the genetic ancestry cluster associated with self-reported Caucasian donors. The aim of the study was to test whether cataloging public T cell receptors could identify signatures of past pathogen exposure. The study used immunosequencing to profile the T cell repertoires of 600 to 850 subjects and linked those repertoires to cytomegalovirus serostatus. In addition to the first cohort of about 650 subjects, a separate validation cohort of 100 to 150 different subjects was used. High-throughput TCR immunosequencing, statistical association of individual TCRs with disease status, and machine learning were combined to predict cytomegalovirus infection status. A later analysis re-examined previously published TCR beta repertoires from over 500 donors and added high-resolution HLA genotyping to investigate patterns of TCR occurrence. Rather than drawing on any new phenotypic data, the later analysis identified candidate immune exposures from TCR beta sequences and the way those sequences occurred across donors. An earlier analysis of about 600 of the donors used high-throughput TCR beta sequencing to judge whether each TCR beta V gene segment behaved as functional or pseudogenic. Alongside the repertoire data, information on donor age, sex, ethnicity and CMV serostatus was compiled. Genome-wide SNP genotypes for about 55% of the roughly 670 donors were used in a later genetic analysis, which treated that subset as a discovery cohort. Every repertoire in the discovery cohort had been generated on one and the same sequencing platform. HLA typing included class I and class II loci at four-digit resolution. Typing coverage varied by locus: roughly 629-630 donors for A, B, C, DRB1 and DQB1; under 550 for DQA1; approximately 570 for DPA1; 400 to 480 for DPB1. About five DR-DQ haplotypes were treated as single units for association and clustering because of strong linkage in the cohort. Among roughly 400 genotyped donors of the cohort, an average of around 250,000 unique TCR beta nucleotide sequences was sequenced per donor, of which about 18% were non-productive.

The CDR3 measures 14 amino acids from cysteine to phenylalanine. Only the CDR3 portion is preserved as DNA: 42 bases, with reading frame beginning at the first base. The germline V gene (reference sequence) gives CDR1 as LNHDA and CDR2 as SQIVND. Trimming accounts for 3 bases at V and 0 bases at J, while the number of junction bases matched to no gene is 2. The library came from the immunoSEQ multiplex PCR assay. The multiplex PCR relied on a mix of 60 forward primers for TCR Vbeta segments and 13 reverse primers for TCR Jbeta segments. The CDR3 region of rearranged TCR beta genes was amplified from genomic DNA by a multiplex PCR assay. On the Illumina HiSeq System, the amplified TCR beta libraries were sequenced as 87-base-pair reads. In the paper's pipeline: A later analysis tallied 75 million to 95 million unique TCR beta chains across the 666 repertoires, and 10 million to 11 million of those chains were shared by two or more donors. Raw reads were error-corrected and collapsed into unique sequences by a nearest-neighbor algorithm in which closely related sequences were merged to remove PCR and sequencing errors. Alignment of CDR3 sequences to IMGT reference sequences was used to assign V, D and J gene segments. For a sequence to be retained, a match of at least six nucleotides to both a V gene segment and a J gene segment was required. A rearrangement was called productive if the CDR3 had no stop codons and remained in frame with V and J, and every other rearrangement was called non-productive. Following IMGT convention, CDR3 was defined as the stretch from the second conserved V-encoded cysteine to the conserved J-encoded phenylalanine. Sequences without an unambiguous match to a single V gene segment were excluded from the earlier analysis of about 630 of the donors. In an earlier analysis of around 600 of the donors, V segments were called functional above 56.7% productive rearrangements and were called segregating when the between-donor standard deviation exceeded 5%. A statistical classification framework was built for diagnosing cytomegalovirus status from the catalog of TCR beta chain sequences. In a later analysis, TCR nucleotide sequences were compared against IMGT/GENE-DB human TR gene sequences so that V and J genes could be assigned. In a later analysis, CDR3 sequences and most-parsimonious VDJ recombination scenarios were assigned using the TCRdist pipeline. In a later analysis, each TCR beta chain was defined by its CDR3 amino acid sequence together with its V-gene family, and reads without a unique V-gene family were excluded. In a later analysis, approximately 590 highly shared, low-generation-probability nucleotide sequences were removed to address suspected cross-contamination and a sequencing artifact. A later analysis calculated a clonal expansion index for each public chain from normalized within-repertoire ranks of inferred template counts. Generation probabilities in a later analysis came from a VDJ recombination model fitted to out-of-frame rearrangements, and those results were checked against IGoR. In a later analysis, hypergeometric tests were used to score TCR-TCR, TCR-HLA and TCR-CMV co-occurrence, with a repertoire-size bias correction applied to TCR pairs. To estimate false discovery rates, a later analysis permuted the HLA or CMV assignments 20 times. A later analysis grouped co-occurring TCRs with DBSCAN, adding TCRdist sequence similarity when clustering within HLA-allele-positive subsets. For co-occurrence clustering, repertoires with fewer than 30,000 or more than 120,000 public chains were excluded, along with several repertoires with anomalous nucleotide sharing. Here the immuneACCESS table is served through TCRdb, limited to in-frame sequences with V and J called. Missing clones are a known gap in these copies; in checked studies unresolved V genes cover under half, and the rest lacks a known reason. That table is the source of V, J and clone size, and D and trimming were worked out from the DNA. The sample table records roughly 150,000 clones; roughly 80% of these occur just once. The top ten clonotypes cover 8.5% of the sample.

The cohort comprised 666 healthy bone marrow donors. At the time of sampling, all cohort members were nominally healthy, though unrecorded immune exposures were likely present. The donor tested CMV seropositive and was one of the 289 seropositive cohort members. Each donor provided a peripheral blood sample, and peripheral blood mononuclear cells were used for TCR beta sequencing. Genomic DNA extraction from the blood cell samples was performed with the Qiagen DNeasy Blood Extraction Kit. What the research found in general, with its limitations: Compared with equally common non-associated chains, HLA-associated TCR beta chains in a later analysis were more clonally expanded and had lower generation probabilities. A total of 164 TCR beta chains were listed by the study as associated with cytomegalovirus. This cohort had only TCR beta chains sequenced, and the lack of alpha or paired-chain data limited which features could be detected. Because counts were too low, some 16 rarely observed V segments, including chromosome 9 orphons, were excluded from the earlier analysis of under 650 of the donors. Broadly in line with IMGT annotations, most TCR beta V segments showed up in productive rearrangements about 90% or about 30% of the time in an earlier analysis of approximately 600 of the donors. Strong co-occurrence of HLA alleles, especially DR and DQ, made assigning TCR associations to individual alleles difficult. A later analysis found that TCR association rates varied across HLA loci, with DRB1 alleles showing the most associated TCRs and HLA-C alleles the fewest. A further reported finding was that TCR beta sequences accurately predicted the HLA-A and HLA-B alleles for most subjects in the first cohort. A later analysis found that most CMV-associated TCR beta chains appeared HLA-restricted, with HLA associations seemingly driven largely by CMV exposure. The 87-base-pair reads could not distinguish some IMGT-functional V segments, including TRBV6-2 and TRBV6-3, so those segments were excluded. Most TCR sequences were observed very rarely across donors, whereas some public TCRs were present in many individuals. In a later analysis, 16,951 TCR beta sequences were associated with specific HLA alleles at a false discovery rate of 0.05. Correlated functional status among segregating V segments might be attributable to linkage disequilibrium, but an unknown experimental factor could not be ruled out. Presence/absence analyses assumed roughly uniform sequencing depth across donors, an assumption that may not hold. The classifier was reported to diagnose cytomegalovirus status with high specificity and sensitivity in both the original and validation cohorts. V-gene and J-gene trimming of TCR beta chains was associated with a missense DCLRE1C variant in a later genetic analysis, and the association was replicated in an independent cohort. For the cohort, immune exposure information was limited to CMV serostatus. Because HLA typing was unavailable for some donors at each locus, only the typed subset was used in association tests. The authors suggested that the approach could potentially be extended to other disease states and immunological phenotypes. In a later analysis, several top co-occurrence clusters were reported to appear linked to parvovirus B19, influenza, CMV and Epstein-Barr virus. A cluster of highly shared sequence variants was judged likely to be a technical artifact of the sequencing pipeline. In vitro tests confirmed that three of the cytomegalovirus-associated TCR beta chains recognize cytomegalovirus antigens. According to a later genetic analysis, donors in an Asian-associated ancestry cluster had fewer N-insertions in productive TCRs than the approximately 690-donor mean.

Input material: PBMCs. The sequence links TRBV19 to TRBJ2-7; the junction holds 7 bases that match TRBD1. This receptor was taken from a male donor in good health and CMV-seropositive. CDR3 reads: CASSMGQSSYEQYF. The nucleotides are TGTGCCAGTAGTATGGGACAGAGCTCCTACGAGCAGTACTTC.